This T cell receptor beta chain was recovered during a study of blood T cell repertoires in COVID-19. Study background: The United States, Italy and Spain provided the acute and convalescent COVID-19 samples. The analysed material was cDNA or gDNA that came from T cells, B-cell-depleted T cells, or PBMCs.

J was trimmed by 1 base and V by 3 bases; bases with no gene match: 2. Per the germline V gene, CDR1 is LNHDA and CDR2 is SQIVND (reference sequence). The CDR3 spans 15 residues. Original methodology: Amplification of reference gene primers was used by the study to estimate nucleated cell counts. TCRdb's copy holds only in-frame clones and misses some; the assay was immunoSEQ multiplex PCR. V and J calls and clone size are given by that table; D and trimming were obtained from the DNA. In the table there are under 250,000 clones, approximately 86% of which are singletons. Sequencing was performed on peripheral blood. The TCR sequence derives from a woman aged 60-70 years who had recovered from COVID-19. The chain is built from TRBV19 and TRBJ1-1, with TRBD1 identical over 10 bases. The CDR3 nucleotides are TGTGCCAGTAGTATGTGGGACAGGGGGAACACTGAAGCTTTCTTT. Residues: CASSMWDRGNTEAFF.